The 14 T cell receptor beta chains given below trace back to one sample, sequenced in a study of spatial heterogeneity in lung cancer. Their antigens are not known. The time point was: sample taken at primary tumor resection. Overall study findings and caveats: Mutation counts in tumors were tracked by counts of expanded intratumoral alpha and beta TCRs.

TCRdb re-called the 5' RACE reads with MiXCR, one entry per CDR3 protein. The sample contains some 490 distinct CDR3 sequences, about 15% of which appear only once. The sequenced sample was lung tumor tissue, obtained at surgery. The source of these receptors is a female donor with early-stage non-small cell lung cancer.

By sample share, this clonotype is large. The DNA for the CDR3 is TGCAGCGTTGCTAGCGGGCCCTCCTACAATGAGCAGTTCTTC. As protein: CSVASGPSYNEQFF. V gene TRBV29-1 combines with J gene TRBJ2-1; TRBD2 aligns across 8 bases. Germline assignment: CDR1 SQVTM and CDR2 ANQGSEA. The CDR3 consists of 14 residues. V trimming: 4 bases; J trimming: 0 bases; junction bases outside the gene matches: 2.

By share, this clonotype ranks as large. The chain recombines TRBV4-2 with TRBJ2-5; 7 nucleotides line up with TRBD2. With V trimmed by 4 bases and J by 4 bases, 6 bases remained unmatched. The CDR3 has 14 amino acids. Per germline, CDR1 LGHNA and CDR2 YNFKEQ. CDR3 in DNA: TGTGCCAGCAGCCCTACTAGCGTCGGAGAGACCCAGTACTTC. Residues: CASSPTSVGETQYF.

This clonotype qualifies as large. The chain joins TRBV7-2 to TRBJ2-5, with no clear D. The germline CDR1 and CDR2 sequences are SGHTA and FQGNSA. This CDR3 spans 12 amino acids. Trimming removed 1 base at V and 5 bases at J, with 5 bases between. The CDR3 nucleotides are TGTGCCAGCAGCTTAGATCGGGAGACCCAGTACTTC. This gives the protein CASSLDRETQYF.

The chain employs TRBV6-5 and TRBJ2-1; TRBD1 aligns across 9 bases. V gave up 6 bases and J gave up 6 bases; unmatched junction bases: 9. Germline assignment: CDR1 MNHEY and CDR2 SVGAGI. The CDR3 contains 15 residues. CDR3 sequence: CASSKDRGKINEQFF. CDR3 coding DNA: TGTGCCAGCAGCAAGGACAGGGGAAAGATCAATGAGCAGTTCTTC.

In its sample, this clonotype ranks as large. The genes are TRBV30 and TRBJ2-1, with TRBD2 identical over 7 bases. V lost 3 bases and J lost 4; bases outside the gene matches: 12. This CDR3 contains 16 residues. CDR1 is GTSNPN, CDR2 SVGIG, per germline (reference sequence). CDR3 protein: CAWRAGVVGRYNEQFF. The CDR3 DNA follows: TGTGCCTGGAGGGCGGGGGTTGTAGGCAGATACAATGAGCAGTTCTTC.

The V gene is TRBV6-1, the J gene TRBJ2-4; TRBD1 or TRBD2 may be the D gene (6 bases each). Trimming removed 3 bases from V and 1 base from J, with 13 bases in between. CDR1 and CDR2 from the germline V gene are MNHNS and SASEGT. The CDR3 is made up of 16 amino acids. Written as DNA, the CDR3 is TGTGCCAGCAGTGACCCGGGGGCAACGGCCAAAAACATTCAGTACTTC. Its protein is CASSDPGATAKNIQYF.

In its sample, this clonotype ranks as large (0.1 to 1%). The genes are TRBV9 and TRBJ1-1; D not resolved. CDR3 size: 14 residues. V lost 2 bases and J lost 2, with 10 bases in between. The germline gives CDR1 SGDLS, CDR2 YYNGEE. CDR3 loop: CASSVNVANTEAFF. In DNA form, the CDR3 reads TGTGCCAGCAGCGTGAATGTTGCCAACACTGAAGCTTTCTTT.

In its sample, this clonotype ranks as large (0.1 to 1%). The V and J genes are TRBV19 and TRBJ2-1; D is unresolved. The V end was cut by 4 bases, the J end by 0 bases, with 16 bases between. The CDR3 runs to 17 residues. The V gene's germline CDR1 is LNHDA and CDR2 SQIVND (reference sequence). CDR3 in DNA: TGTGCCAGTAGTACGCCGCGCCCTGTAGGCTCCTACAATGAGCAGTTCTTC. Translating gives CASSTPRPVGSYNEQFF.

This clonotype is large in the sample. This chain links TRBV9 with TRBJ2-4, with no clear D. This CDR3 is built from 14 residues. With 4 bases removed from V and 5 bases from J, the gap between germline ends came to 13 bases. CDR1 and CDR2 from the germline V gene are SGDLS and YYNGEE. As DNA, the CDR3 is TGTGCCAGCAGCCCTCTCCTTTCCCAAAACATTCAGTACTTC. Its translation: CASSPLLSQNIQYF. Full variable domain (remainder filled in from reference TRBV9 and TRBJ2-4): DSGVTQTPKHLITATGQRVTLRCSPRSGDLSVYWYQQSLDQGLQFLIQYYNGEERAKGNILERFSAQQFPDLHSELNLSSLELGDSALYFCASSPLLSQNIQYFGAGTRLSVL.

In its sample, this clonotype is large. The chain combines TRBV23-1 with TRBJ1-5; D is unclear. TRBV23-1 is an ORF, and what it does is uncertain. The CDR3 has 14 residues. Trimming shortened V by 4 bases and J by 4 bases, and 11 bases separated the two germline ends. DNA for the CDR3: TGCGCCAGCAGTCGGGCACAACCTAATCAGCCCCAGCATTTT. Its protein is CASSRAQPNQPQHF.

By sample share, this clonotype is large (0.1 to 1%). V and J are TRBV6-1 and TRBJ1-1, with D maybe TRBD1 (6 bases). Germline V CDR1 and CDR2: MNHNS, SASEGT. V gave up 11 bases and J gave up 5 bases, with 18 bases separating them. The CDR3 spans 13 residues. The CDR3 bases are TGTGCCGGGGTAAACAGGGCCGGGACTGAAGCTTTCTTT. Translated: CAGVNRAGTEAFF.

This clonotype is large. The V gene is TRBV7-8, the J gene TRBJ1-1; 8 bases are shared with TRBD1. Germline CDR1 reads SGHVS; CDR2 reads FQNEAQ. V shed 1 base and J 0 bases; nucleotides not matched to a gene: 1. The CDR3 spans 15 residues. CDR3 amino acids: CASSLGTGLNTEAFF. The CDR3 bases are TGTGCCAGCAGCTTAGGGACAGGGTTGAACACTGAAGCTTTCTTT.

By its share, this clonotype is medium-sized. The rearrangement links TRBV10-3 to TRBJ1-1; TRBD1 is a possible D gene (6 bases). This CDR3 region has 15 residues. V was shortened by 7 bases and J by 4 bases, with 19 bases between the two germline ends. Germline loops: CDR1 ENHRY, CDR2 SYGVKD. The CDR3 bases are TGTGCCATCATGGGGGGCGCGGCGGGTCGCACTGAAGCTTTCTTT. Amino acid sequence: CAIMGGAAGRTEAFF.

By frequency in the sample, this clonotype is medium-sized. The chain has TRBV28 and TRBJ1-5; D is unclear. Trimming took off 5 bases at V and 0 bases at J, with 5 bases between the two ends. This CDR3 has 13 amino acids. Germline V gene sequence: CDR1 MDHEN, CDR2 SYDVKM. The DNA for the CDR3 is TGTGCCAGCAGTCAGGATAGCAATCAGCCCCAGCATTTT. Amino acids: CASSQDSNQPQHF.